Listed here are 13 T cell receptor beta chains from one sample, sequenced in a study of post-analysis software for immune sequencing data (dated by TCRdb to the mid-2010s). Receptor amplification or capture employed PCR. The listed sequencing device is Illumina HiSeq 2500. Unique molecular identifiers were incorporated into TCR beta cDNA libraries to reduce PCR and sequencing biases. TCRdb ran its own pipeline on the public reads, namely fastp trimming at Q25 and MiXCR clone calling, and kept in-frame beta chains. One record per CDR3 amino acid sequence lists the most common genes and DNA. For this sample there are some 800,000 distinct CDR3 sequences; 46% appear just once. The ten largest clones represent 4.9% of the sample. No antigen has been assigned to these receptors. On the study overall, not on this receptor specifically: Significantly higher frequencies in patients than in controls were found for five or six TRBV segments, including TRBV5-6, TRBV5-1 and TRBV20-1.

Sequencing was performed on blood. The receptor source for this set is a girl aged 10-17 years with multiple sclerosis.

This clonotype was seen only a few times. V usage is TRBV20-1 and J usage is TRBJ2-1, with 10 bases lining up with TRBD2. CDR1 and CDR2 (germline): DFQATT, SNEGSKA (reference sequence). The junction had 7 bases not matched to a gene; V was cut back by 5 bases and J by 3 bases. The CDR3 totals 15 residues. CDR3 residues: CSASHGTSDYNEQFF. Here the CDR3 DNA reads TGCAGTGCTTCCCACGGGACTAGCGACTACAATGAGCAGTTCTTC.

This clonotype was picked up a small number of times. This sequence joins TRBV20-1 and TRBJ2-5; tentative D call: TRBD2 (7 bases). Germline V gives CDR1 DFQATT, CDR2 SNEGSKA (reference sequence). This CDR3 comprises 12 residues. The CDR3 spells CSARGAGETQYF. Here the CDR3 DNA reads TGCAGCGCCCGGGGGGCCGGAGAGACCCAGTACTTC.

A few counts support this clonotype. CDR3 sequence reads: CSSWSSNQPQHF. The CDR3 nucleotides read TGCAGTTCGTGGTCTAGCAATCAGCCCCAGCATTTT. The genes are TRBV20-1 and TRBJ1-5, with D unclear. Trimming removed 8 bases at V and 0 bases at J, with 8 bases between. The CDR3 runs to 12 residues. CDR1 DFQATT and CDR2 SNEGSKA come from the germline V gene (reference sequence).

The chain is built from TRBV27 and TRBJ2-1, with 9 nucleotides matching TRBD2. The length of the CDR3 is 15 residues. Germline trimming cut 8 bases from V and 8 bases from J; bases unmatched to any gene: 13. The germline gives CDR1 MNHEY, CDR2 SMNVEV (reference sequence). CDR3 loop: CASGFAPSGVDEQFF. In DNA form, the CDR3 reads TGTGCCAGCGGATTCGCGCCTAGCGGGGTCGATGAGCAGTTCTTC.

This clonotype was picked up a small number of times. The V call is TRBV7-2, the J call TRBJ2-7; no clear D gene. The germline V gene encodes CDR1 SGHTA and CDR2 FQGNSA. This CDR3 is built from 14 residues. Trimming removed 5 bases from V and 2 bases from J, with 13 bases in between. CDR3 loop: CASSLSYGPYEQYF. The CDR3 bases are TGTGCCAGCAGCCTATCATACGGCCCCTACGAGCAGTACTTC. The full variable domain, its missing parts supplied by reference TRBV7-2 and TRBJ2-7, is GAGVSQSPSNKVTEKGKDVELRCDPISGHTALYWYRQSLGQGLEFLIYFQGNSAPDKSGLPSDRFSAERTGGSVSTLTIQRTQQEDSAVYLCASSLSYGPYEQYFGPGTRLTVT.

A few counts support this clonotype. This chain uses TRBV13 with TRBJ2-4; maybe TRBD2 (6 bases). The germline CDR1 and CDR2 sequences are PRHDT and FYEKMQ (reference sequence). Trimming took 5 bases from V and 0 from J, leaving 14 bases between them. This CDR3 contains 16 residues. CDR3: CASSPTGLLAKNIQYF. The CDR3 nucleotides read TGTGCCAGCAGCCCAACAGGACTACTAGCCAAAAACATTCAGTACTTC.

CDR3 nucleotide sequence: TGTGCCTGGAGTGTAAGCGGCTACGAGCAGTACTTC. The encoded protein is CAWSVSGYEQYF. The J gene is TRBJ2-7, the V gene TRBV30; D is perhaps TRBD2 (5 bases). The V end was cut by 0 bases, the J end by 3 bases, with 6 bases between. There are 12 residues in the CDR3. The V gene's germline CDR1 is GTSNPN and CDR2 SVGIG (reference sequence).

The J gene is TRBJ1-1, the V gene TRBV6-5, with 8 bases aligning to TRBD1. This CDR3 spans 14 amino acids. The junction had 3 bases not matched to a gene; V was cut back by 2 bases and J by 4 bases. Germline V gives CDR1 MNHEY, CDR2 SVGAGI. For the CDR3, the DNA is TGTGCCAGCAGTTACCAAACAGGGGGCACTGAAGCTTTCTTT. As protein: CASSYQTGGTEAFF.

In its sample, this clonotype was seen once. The CDR3 spells CASSPGQGLGEQYF. The CDR3 DNA sequence: TGTGCCAGCAGCCCGGGACAGGGGCTGGGCGAGCAGTACTTC. The rearrangement joins TRBV7-6 to TRBJ2-5; 10 positions match TRBD1. The assigned J gene may be wrong: the sequence end matches TRBJ2-7 better. The CDR3 consists of 14 residues. CDR1 is SGHVS and CDR2 is FNYEAQ in the germline V gene.

The V call is TRBV29-1, the J call TRBJ2-4; 11 bases agree with TRBD1. The J call could be wrong; TRBJ2-7 is a better fit for the DNA end. Germline V lookup: CDR1 SQVTM, CDR2 ANQGSEA. This CDR3 is 12 amino acids long. CDR3 in amino acids: CSVWTGGGEQYF. CDR3 nucleotide sequence: TGCAGCGTTTGGACAGGGGGCGGCGAGCAGTACTTC.

V is TRBV6-5 and J is TRBJ2-1; 10 nucleotides align to TRBD2. This CDR3 region has 16 residues. Trimming took 2 bases from V and 8 from J; bases not matched to a gene: 9. The germline CDR1 and CDR2 sequences are MNHEY and SVGAGI. DNA for the CDR3: TGTGCCAGCAGTTACGGGCTAGCGGGAGAGTCACATGAGCAGTTCTTC. Translating gives CASSYGLAGESHEQFF.

In its sample, this clonotype was seen a few times. This chain links TRBV29-1 with TRBJ1-1; D possibly corresponds to TRBD1 (5 bases). V lost 7 bases, J lost 6 bases, and 15 bases lay in between. The CDR3 extends over 12 amino acids. CDR1 is SQVTM, CDR2 ANQGSEA, per germline. CDR3 DNA: TGCAGCGCCGGACAAGTAACCTCTGAAGCTTTCTTT. Amino acid sequence: CSAGQVTSEAFF.

The chain links TRBV6-6 to TRBJ2-2; D uncertain. V lost 0 bases and J lost 1, with 3 bases in between. The germline CDR1 and CDR2 sequences are MNHNY and SVGAGI (reference sequence). This CDR3 comprises 14 residues. The CDR3 loop reads CASSYSGNTGELFF. In nucleotides, the CDR3 is TGTGCCAGCAGTTACTCGGGGAACACCGGGGAGCTGTTTTTT.